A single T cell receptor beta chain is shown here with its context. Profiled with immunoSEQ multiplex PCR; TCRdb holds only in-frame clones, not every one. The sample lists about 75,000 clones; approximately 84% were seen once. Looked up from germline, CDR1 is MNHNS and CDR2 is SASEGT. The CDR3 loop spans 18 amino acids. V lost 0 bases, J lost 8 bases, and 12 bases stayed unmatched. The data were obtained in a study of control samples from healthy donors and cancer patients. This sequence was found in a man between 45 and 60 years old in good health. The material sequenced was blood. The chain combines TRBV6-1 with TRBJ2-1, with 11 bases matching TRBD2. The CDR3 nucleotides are TGTGCCAGCAGTGAAGCTAGGACTAGCGGGTATCTGGGGGATGAGCAGTTCTTC. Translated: CASSEARTSGYLGDEQFF.